This TCR beta chain appears in the sequencing data of a study of blood T cell repertoires in COVID-19. Background on the study: Material from acute and convalescent COVID-19 was sourced from the United States, Italy and Spain. PBMCs, B-cell-depleted T cells, or T cells were the source of the cDNA or gDNA that made up the material.

This clone was seen just once. Original analysis: Scientists estimated how many nucleated cells there were by amplifying reference gene primers. The assay was immunoSEQ multiplex PCR, and TCRdb's table has in-frame clones only and misses some. From that table come the V and J calls and clone size; the DNA was used to work out D and trimming. The sample yields 250,000 to 350,000 clones, approximately 91% seen once. Germline V gene sequence: CDR1 SEHNR, CDR2 FQNEAQ (reference sequence). The trim removed 5 bases at V and 5 bases at J, leaving 7 bases unmatched. The CDR3 is 14 residues long. Sequencing was performed on peripheral blood. The receptor was derived from a woman aged 55-75 years with acute or convalescent COVID-19. The chain is built from TRBV7-9 and TRBJ2-7, with 9 nucleotides matching TRBD2. CDR3 loop: CASSRAGGRDEQYF. The CDR3 region has the DNA TGTGCCAGCAGCCGAGCGGGAGGAAGGGACGAGCAGTACTTC. The full variable domain, in which reference TRBV7-9 and TRBJ2-7 provide the parts outside the CDR3, is DTGVSQNPRHKITKRGQNVTFRCDPISEHNRLYWYRQTLGQGPEFLTYFQNEAQLEKSRLLSDRFSAERPKGSFSTLEIQRTEQGDSAMYLCASSRAGGRDEQYFGPGTRLTVT.